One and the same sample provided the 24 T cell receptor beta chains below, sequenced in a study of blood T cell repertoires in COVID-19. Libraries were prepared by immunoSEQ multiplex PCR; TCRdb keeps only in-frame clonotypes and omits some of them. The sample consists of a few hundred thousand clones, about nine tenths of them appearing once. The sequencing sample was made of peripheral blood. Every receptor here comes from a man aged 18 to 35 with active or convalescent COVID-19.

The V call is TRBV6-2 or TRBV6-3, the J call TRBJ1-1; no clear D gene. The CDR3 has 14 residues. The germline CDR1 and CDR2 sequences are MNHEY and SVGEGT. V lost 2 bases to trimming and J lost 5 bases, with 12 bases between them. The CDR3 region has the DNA TGTGCCAGCAGTTACGGCATCGTTTGGACTGAAGCTTTCTTT. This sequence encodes CASSYGIVWTEAFF.

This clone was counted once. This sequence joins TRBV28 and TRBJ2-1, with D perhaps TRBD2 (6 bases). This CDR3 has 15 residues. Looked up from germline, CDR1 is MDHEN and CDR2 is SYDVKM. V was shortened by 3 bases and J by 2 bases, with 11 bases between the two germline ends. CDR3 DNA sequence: TGTGCCAGCAGTTTGTTGCGGGATACCTACAATGAGCAGTTCTTC. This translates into CASSLLRDTYNEQFF.

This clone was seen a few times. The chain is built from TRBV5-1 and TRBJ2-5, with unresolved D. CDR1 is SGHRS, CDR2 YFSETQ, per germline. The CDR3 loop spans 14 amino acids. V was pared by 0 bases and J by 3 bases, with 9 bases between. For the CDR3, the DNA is TGCGCCAGCAGCTTGGTTGCTACCAAAGAGACCCAGTACTTC. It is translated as CASSLVATKETQYF.

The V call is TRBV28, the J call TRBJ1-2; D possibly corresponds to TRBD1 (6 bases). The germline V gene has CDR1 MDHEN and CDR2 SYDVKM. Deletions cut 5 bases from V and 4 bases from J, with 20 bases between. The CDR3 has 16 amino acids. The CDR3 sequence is CASSPNTGFVSYGYTF. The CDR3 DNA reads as TGTGCCAGCAGTCCCAACACAGGGTTCGTTAGCTATGGCTACACCTTC.

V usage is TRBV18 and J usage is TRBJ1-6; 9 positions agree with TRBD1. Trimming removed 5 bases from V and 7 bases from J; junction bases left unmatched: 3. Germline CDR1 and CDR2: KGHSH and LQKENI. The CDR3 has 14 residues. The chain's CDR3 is CASSATGGNSPLHF. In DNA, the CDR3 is TGTGCCAGCTCAGCGACAGGGGGGAATTCACCCCTCCACTTT.

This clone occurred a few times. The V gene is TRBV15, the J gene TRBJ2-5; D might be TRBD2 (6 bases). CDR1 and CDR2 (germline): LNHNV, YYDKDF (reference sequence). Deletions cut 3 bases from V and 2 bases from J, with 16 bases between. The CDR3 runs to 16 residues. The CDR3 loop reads CATSSAYSSAQETQYF. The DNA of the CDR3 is TGTGCCACCAGCAGCGCTTACTCTAGCGCTCAAGAGACCCAGTACTTC.

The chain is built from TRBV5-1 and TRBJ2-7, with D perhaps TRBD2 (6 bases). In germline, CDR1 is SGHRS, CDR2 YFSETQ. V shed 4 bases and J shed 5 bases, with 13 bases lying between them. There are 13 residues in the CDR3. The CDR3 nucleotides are TGCGCCAGCAGCGATTTGACGGGAGACGAGCAGTACTTC. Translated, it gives CASSDLTGDEQYF.

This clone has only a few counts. The CDR3 DNA follows: TGTGCCAGCAGCTCCCTATCTCTAGCGGAGCCAACCTACGAGCAGTACTTC. It translates to CASSSLSLAEPTYEQYF. The rearrangement joins TRBV14 to TRBJ2-7; 7 bases fit TRBD2. CDR1 and CDR2 (germline): SGHDN, FVKESK. The CDR3 is made up of 17 amino acids. Trimming removed 5 bases from V and 2 bases from J; junction bases left unmatched: 15.

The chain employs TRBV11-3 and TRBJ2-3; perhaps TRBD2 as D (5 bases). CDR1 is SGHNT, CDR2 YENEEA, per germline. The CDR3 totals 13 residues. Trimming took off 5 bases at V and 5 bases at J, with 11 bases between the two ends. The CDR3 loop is CASSIGREDTQYF. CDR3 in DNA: TGTGCCAGCAGCATCGGACGGGAAGATACGCAGTATTTT.

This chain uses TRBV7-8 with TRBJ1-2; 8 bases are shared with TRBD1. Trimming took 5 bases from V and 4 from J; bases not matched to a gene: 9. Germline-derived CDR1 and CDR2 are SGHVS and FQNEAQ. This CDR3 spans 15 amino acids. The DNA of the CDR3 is TGTGCCAGCAGCCCCCGACAGGGGCGGATCTATGGCTACACCTTC. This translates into CASSPRQGRIYGYTF.

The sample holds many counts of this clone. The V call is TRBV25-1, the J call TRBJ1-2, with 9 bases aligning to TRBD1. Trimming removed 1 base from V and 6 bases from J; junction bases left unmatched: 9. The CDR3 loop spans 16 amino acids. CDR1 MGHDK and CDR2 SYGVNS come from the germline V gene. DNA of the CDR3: TGTGCCAGCAGTGAATCGTGGACAGGGGAGAAGCATGGCTACACCTTC. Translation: CASSESWTGEKHGYTF.

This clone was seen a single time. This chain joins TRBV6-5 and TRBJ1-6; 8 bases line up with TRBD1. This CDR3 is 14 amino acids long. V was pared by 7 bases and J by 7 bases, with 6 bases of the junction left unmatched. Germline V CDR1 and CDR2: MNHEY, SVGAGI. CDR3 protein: CASKSTGVNSPLHF. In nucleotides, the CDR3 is TGTGCCAGCAAATCGACAGGGGTAAATTCACCCCTCCACTTT.

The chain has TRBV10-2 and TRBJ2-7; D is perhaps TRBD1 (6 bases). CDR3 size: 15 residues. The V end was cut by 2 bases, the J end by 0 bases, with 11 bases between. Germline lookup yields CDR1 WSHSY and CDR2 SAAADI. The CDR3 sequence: CASSEPRTASYEQYF. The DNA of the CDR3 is TGCGCCAGCAGTGAGCCCCGGACAGCCTCCTACGAGCAGTACTTC.

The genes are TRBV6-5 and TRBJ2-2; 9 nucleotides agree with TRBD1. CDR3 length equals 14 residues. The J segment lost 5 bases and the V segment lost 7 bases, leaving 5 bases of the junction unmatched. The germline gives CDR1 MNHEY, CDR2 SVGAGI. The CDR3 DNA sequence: TGTGCCAGCACGTGGACAGGGGTTACCGGGGAGCTGTTTTTT. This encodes CASTWTGVTGELFF.

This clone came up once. CDR3 region: CASSKPGQGGYGYTF. The CDR3 bases are TGTGCCAGCAGCAAACCGGGACAGGGCGGGTATGGCTACACCTTC. This chain links TRBV21-1 with TRBJ1-2; the table assigns TRBD1, which was not confirmed against the DNA. TRBV21-1 is given as a pseudogene. This CDR3 spans 15 amino acids.

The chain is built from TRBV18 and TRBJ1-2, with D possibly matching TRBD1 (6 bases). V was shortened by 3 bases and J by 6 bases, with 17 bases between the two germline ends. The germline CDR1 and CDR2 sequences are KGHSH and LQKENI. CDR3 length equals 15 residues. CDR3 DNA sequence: TGTGCCAGCTCACCCCTACCGGACAGAGCCGATGGCTACACCTTC. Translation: CASSPLPDRADGYTF. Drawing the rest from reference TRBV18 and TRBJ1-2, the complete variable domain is NAGVMQNPRHLVRRRGQEARLRCSPMKGHSHVYWYRQLPEEGLKFMVYLQKENIIDESGMPKERFSAEFPKEGPSILRIQQVVRGDSAAYFCASSPLPDRADGYTFGSGTRLTVV.

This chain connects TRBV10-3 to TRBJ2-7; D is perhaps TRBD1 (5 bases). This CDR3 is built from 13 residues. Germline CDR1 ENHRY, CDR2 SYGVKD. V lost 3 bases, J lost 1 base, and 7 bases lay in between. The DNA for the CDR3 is TGTGCCATCAGTGACGACAGATCCTACGAGCAGTACTTC. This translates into CAISDDRSYEQYF.

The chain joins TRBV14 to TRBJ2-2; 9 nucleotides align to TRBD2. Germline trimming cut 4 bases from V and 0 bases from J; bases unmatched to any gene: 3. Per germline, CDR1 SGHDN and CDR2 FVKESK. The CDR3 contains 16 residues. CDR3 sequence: CASSPRLAANTGELFF. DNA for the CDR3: TGTGCCAGCAGCCCCAGACTAGCGGCGAACACCGGGGAGCTGTTTTTT.

The CDR3 nucleotides are TGTGCCAGCAGCTTGACACTAGTTTCTGAGCAGTTCTTC. Its protein is CASSLTLVSEQFF. The rearrangement joins TRBV5-4 to TRBJ2-1; TRBD2 is a possible D gene (5 bases). Germline lookup yields CDR1 SGHNT and CDR2 YYREEE (reference sequence). This CDR3 comprises 13 residues. The germline V and J ends were trimmed by 1 base and 9 bases, with 11 bases remaining between them.

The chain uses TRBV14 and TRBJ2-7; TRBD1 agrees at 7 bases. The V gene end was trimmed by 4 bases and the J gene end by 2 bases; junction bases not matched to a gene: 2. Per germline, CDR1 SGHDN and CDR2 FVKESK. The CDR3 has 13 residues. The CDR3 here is CASSRDRAYEQYF. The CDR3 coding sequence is TGTGCCAGCAGCCGGGACAGAGCCTACGAGCAGTACTTC.

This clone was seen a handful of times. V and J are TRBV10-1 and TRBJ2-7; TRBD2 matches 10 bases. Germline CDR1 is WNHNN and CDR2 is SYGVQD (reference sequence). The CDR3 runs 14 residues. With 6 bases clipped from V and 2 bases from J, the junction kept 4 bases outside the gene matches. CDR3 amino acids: CASSEGLAPYEQYF. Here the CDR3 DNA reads TGCGCCAGCAGCGAGGGACTAGCGCCCTACGAGCAGTACTTC.

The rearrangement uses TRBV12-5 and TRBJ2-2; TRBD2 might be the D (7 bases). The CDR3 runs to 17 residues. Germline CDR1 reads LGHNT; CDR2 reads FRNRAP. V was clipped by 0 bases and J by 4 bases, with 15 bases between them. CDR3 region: CASGLVFGGASTGELFF. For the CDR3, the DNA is TGTGCTAGTGGTTTGGTATTTGGGGGGGCGAGCACCGGGGAGCTGTTTTTT.

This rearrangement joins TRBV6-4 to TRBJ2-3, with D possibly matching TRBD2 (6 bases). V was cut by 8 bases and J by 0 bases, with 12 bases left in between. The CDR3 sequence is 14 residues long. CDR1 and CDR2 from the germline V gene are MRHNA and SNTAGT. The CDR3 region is CASSISGSTDTQYF. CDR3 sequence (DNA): TGTGCCAGCTCCATTAGCGGAAGCACAGATACGCAGTATTTT.

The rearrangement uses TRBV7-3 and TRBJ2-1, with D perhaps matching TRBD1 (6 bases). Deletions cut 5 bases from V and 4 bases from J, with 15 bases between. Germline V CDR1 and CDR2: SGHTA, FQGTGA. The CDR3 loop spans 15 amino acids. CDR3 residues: CASSPTTGPYNEQFF. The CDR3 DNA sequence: TGTGCCAGCAGCCCCACGACAGGACCGTACAATGAGCAGTTCTTC.